This TCR beta chain was sequenced during a study of OX40 agonist ivuxolimab in advanced cancers. Background on the study: Ivuxolimab doses were 0.01, 0.1, 0.3, 1.5, 3 or 10 mg/kg every 2 weeks. There were three patients with partial responses, one having hepatocellular carcinoma and two cutaneous melanoma.

Autoimmune disease history or systemic immunosuppression meant exclusion. Whole-study results and caveats: Low normalized T-cell clonal expansion was also seen in some nonresponders.

In the case of this clone: The target antigen is unknown.

The table came from immunoSEQ multiplex PCR; TCRdb's copy has only in-frame clones and leaves some out. Here the sample spans roughly 28,000 clones, about 90% being singletons. The receptor was derived from an adult with an advanced solid tumor such as melanoma, head and neck, liver or kidney cancer. This specimen consisted of CD4+ or CD8+ T cells sorted from blood, obtained in a trial of the OX40 agonist ivuxolimab.

This chain's CDR3 is CASSLTPDTQYF. The CDR3 DNA reads as TGTGCCAGCAGCTTGACTCCGGATACGCAGTATTTT. The J gene is TRBJ2-3, the V gene TRBV5-4; D is uncertain. Trimming took off 1 base at V and 6 bases at J, with 6 bases between the two ends. The germline gives CDR1 SGHNT, CDR2 YYREEE (reference sequence). This CDR3 comprises 12 residues.